These T cell receptor beta chains were read from a single sample in a study of T-cell reconstitution after alpha-beta-depleted transplantation in children. Using its own MiXCR run on the PCR reads, TCRdb lists one record per CDR3 protein. The sample shows about 250,000 distinct CDR3 sequences, under 30% of them seen only once. The sequencing here drew on PBMCs, mostly from graft donor cells, taken 360 days after TCRalphabeta/CD19-depleted stem cell transplant. These receptors were collected from a female patient aged 2-10 years who had a stem cell transplant for congenital amegakaryocytic thrombocytopenia, so the T cells may come from the graft donor. CDR3s include the opening cysteine and the closing phenylalanine or tryptophan. Fields, in order: V gene, J gene, clone size, D gene, CDR3 protein, CDR3 DNA. D genes are given only for firm matches. Clone size, where shown, is once, few, many, or a class for clones that have expanded.

>TRBV4-2|TRBJ2-7|.|TRBD2
CASSQDGGSNSEQYF
TGTGCCAGCAGCCAAGATGGCGGGAGTAATTCCGAGCAGTACTTC
>TRBV12-3/TRBV12-4|TRBJ2-2|many|.
CASSPLNTGELFF
TGTGCCAGCAGCCCACTGAACACCGGGGAGCTGTTTTTT
>TRBV15|TRBJ2-1|.|TRBD1
CATSSLETGWYNEQFF
TGTGCCACCAGCTCGCTTGAGACAGGGTGGTACAATGAGCAGTTCTTC
>TRBV28|TRBJ2-7|few|TRBD1
CGPTGAYEQYF
TGTGGACCCACAGGGGCCTACGAGCAGTACTTC
>TRBV5-1|TRBJ2-1|many|TRBD2
CASSLALAGGPGRQFF
TGCGCCAGCAGCTTGGCACTAGCGGGAGGGCCGGGGAGGCAGTTCTTC
>TRBV27|TRBJ2-5|few|.
CASSKEGSRETQYF
TGTGCCAGCAGTAAAGAGGGGTCAAGGGAGACCCAGTACTTC
>TRBV4-2|TRBJ2-5|few|.
CASSQDGEETQYF
TGTGCCAGCAGCCAAGATGGAGAAGAGACCCAGTACTTC
>TRBV20-1|TRBJ2-1|.|TRBD2
CSKTSSSGNRYNEQFF
TGCAGTAAAACGTCCTCTAGCGGGAATAGATACAATGAGCAGTTCTTC
>TRBV29-1|TRBJ2-1|many|TRBD2
CSVVEAGVGNEQFF
TGCAGCGTTGTAGAAGCGGGAGTGGGGAATGAGCAGTTCTTC
>TRBV7-9|TRBJ2-1|few|.
CASITFSGEQFF
TGTGCCAGCATAACCTTCAGTGGTGAGCAGTTCTTC
>TRBV20-1|TRBJ1-1|.|.
CSAAENTEAFF
TGCAGTGCAGCAGAAAACACTGAAGCTTTCTTT
>TRBV9|TRBJ2-7|.|.
CASSAGRDYEQYF
TGTGCCAGCAGCGCAGGACGGGACTACGAGCAGTACTTC
>TRBV6-2/TRBV6-3|TRBJ2-2|.|TRBD2
CASSSAGDSGELFF
TGTGCCAGCAGTTCAGCGGGAGACTCCGGGGAGCTGTTTTTT